This T cell receptor beta chain was sequenced in a study of graft-versus-host responses after intestinal transplantation. The overall study: As for transplant type, recipients had multivisceral, liver-intestinal, or isolated intestinal grafts. The whole recipient group had anti-thymocyte globulin induction followed by tacrolimus and steroids for two to three years. Study-wide points: GvH clones occurred in recipient marrow; some first appeared in ileum or blood. Levels of circulating GvH clones at their peak were associated with early post-transplant HvG declines.

On this clone itself: Its antigen is not identified.

Sequenced by immunoSEQ multiplex PCR; TCRdb stores in-frame clones only, minus some. The data show around 7,100 clones, more than 60% seen once. Graft-derived tissue was subjected to processing to liberate intraepithelial and lamina propria lymphocytes. The germline V gene has CDR1 SGHNT and CDR2 YYREEE (reference sequence). V lost 4 bases to trimming and J lost 4 bases, with 12 bases between them. The CDR3 covers 14 residues. The sequence derives from a human patient who received an intestinal transplant, so some T cells may come from the graft donor. V and J are TRBV5-4 and TRBJ2-1, with no clear D. The sequencing here drew on ileum tissue, taken approximately 8 months after intestinal transplantation. CDR3 sequence: CASSQDREYNEQFF. CDR3 nucleotides: TGTGCCAGCAGCCAAGACCGAGAATACAATGAGCAGTTCTTC.